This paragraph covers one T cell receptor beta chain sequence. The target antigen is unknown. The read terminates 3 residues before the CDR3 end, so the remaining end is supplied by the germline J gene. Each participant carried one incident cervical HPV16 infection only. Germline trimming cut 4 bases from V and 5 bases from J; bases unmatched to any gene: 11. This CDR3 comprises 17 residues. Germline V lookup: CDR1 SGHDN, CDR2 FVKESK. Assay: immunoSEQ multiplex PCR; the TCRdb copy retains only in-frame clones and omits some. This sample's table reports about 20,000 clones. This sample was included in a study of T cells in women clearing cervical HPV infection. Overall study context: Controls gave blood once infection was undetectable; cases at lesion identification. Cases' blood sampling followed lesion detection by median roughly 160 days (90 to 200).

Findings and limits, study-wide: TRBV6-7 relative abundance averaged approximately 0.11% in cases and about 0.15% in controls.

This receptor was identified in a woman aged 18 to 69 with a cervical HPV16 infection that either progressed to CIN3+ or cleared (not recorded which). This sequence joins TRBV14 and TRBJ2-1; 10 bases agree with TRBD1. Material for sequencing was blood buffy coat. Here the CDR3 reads CASSRPAAGQGNNEQFF. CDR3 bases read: TGTGCCAGCAGCCGCCCGGCAGCGGGACAGGGGAACAATGAG. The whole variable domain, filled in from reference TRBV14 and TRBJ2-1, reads EAGVTQFPSHSVIEKGQTVTLRCDPISGHDNLYWYRRVMGKEIKFLLHFVKESKQDESGMPNNRFLAERTGGTYSTLKVQPAELEDSGVYFCASSRPAAGQGNNEQFFGPGTRLTVL.